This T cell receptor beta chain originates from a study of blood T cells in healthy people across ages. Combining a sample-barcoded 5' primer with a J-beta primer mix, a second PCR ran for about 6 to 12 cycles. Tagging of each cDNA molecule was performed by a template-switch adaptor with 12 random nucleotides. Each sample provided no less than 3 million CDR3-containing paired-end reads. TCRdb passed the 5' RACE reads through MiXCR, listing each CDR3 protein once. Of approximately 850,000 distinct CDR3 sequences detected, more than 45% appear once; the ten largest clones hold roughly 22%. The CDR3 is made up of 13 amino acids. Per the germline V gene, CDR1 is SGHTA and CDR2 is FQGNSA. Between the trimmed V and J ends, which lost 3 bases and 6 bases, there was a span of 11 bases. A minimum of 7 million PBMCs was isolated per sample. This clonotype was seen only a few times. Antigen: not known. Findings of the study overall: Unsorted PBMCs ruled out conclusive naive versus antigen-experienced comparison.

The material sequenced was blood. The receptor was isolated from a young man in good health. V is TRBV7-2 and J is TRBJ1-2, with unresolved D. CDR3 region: CASSFGVPDGYTF. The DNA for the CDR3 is TGTGCCAGCAGCTTTGGGGTACCGGATGGCTACACCTTC.